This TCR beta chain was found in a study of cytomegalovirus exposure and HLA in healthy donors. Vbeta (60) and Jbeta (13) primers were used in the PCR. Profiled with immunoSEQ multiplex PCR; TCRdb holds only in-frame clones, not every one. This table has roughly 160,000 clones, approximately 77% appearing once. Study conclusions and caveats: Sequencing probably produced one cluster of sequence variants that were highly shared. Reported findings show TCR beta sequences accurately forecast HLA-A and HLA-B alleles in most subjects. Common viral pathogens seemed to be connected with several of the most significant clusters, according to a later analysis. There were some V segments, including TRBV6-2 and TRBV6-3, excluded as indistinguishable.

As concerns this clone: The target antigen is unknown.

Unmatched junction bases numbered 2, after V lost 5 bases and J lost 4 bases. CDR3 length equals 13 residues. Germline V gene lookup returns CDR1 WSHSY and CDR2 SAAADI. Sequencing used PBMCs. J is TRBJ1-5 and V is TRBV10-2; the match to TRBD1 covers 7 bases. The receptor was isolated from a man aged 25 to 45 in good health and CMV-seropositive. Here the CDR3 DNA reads TGCGCCAGCAGTAAACAGGGGAATCAGCCCCAGCATTTT. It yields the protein CASSKQGNQPQHF.